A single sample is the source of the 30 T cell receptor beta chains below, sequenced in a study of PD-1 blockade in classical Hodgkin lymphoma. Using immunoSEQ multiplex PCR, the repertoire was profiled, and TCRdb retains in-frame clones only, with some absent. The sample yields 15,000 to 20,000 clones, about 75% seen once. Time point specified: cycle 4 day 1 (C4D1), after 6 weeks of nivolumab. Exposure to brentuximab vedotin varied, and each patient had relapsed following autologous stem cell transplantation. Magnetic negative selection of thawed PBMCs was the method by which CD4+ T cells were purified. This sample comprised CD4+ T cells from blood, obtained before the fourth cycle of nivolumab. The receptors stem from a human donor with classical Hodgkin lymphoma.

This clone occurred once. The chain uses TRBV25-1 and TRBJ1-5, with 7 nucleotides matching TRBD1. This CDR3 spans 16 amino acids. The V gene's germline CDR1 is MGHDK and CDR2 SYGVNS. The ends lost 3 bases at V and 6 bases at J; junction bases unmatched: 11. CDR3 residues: CASSDPGGKVIQPQHF. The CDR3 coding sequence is TGTGCCAGCAGTGACCCAGGGGGAAAAGTAATTCAGCCCCAGCATTTT.

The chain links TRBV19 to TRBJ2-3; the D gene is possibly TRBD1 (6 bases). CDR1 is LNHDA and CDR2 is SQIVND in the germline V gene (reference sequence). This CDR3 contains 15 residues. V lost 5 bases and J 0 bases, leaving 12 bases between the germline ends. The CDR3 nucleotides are TGTGCCAGTAGTGCGGACAGCACTAGCACAGATACGCAGTATTTT. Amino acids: CASSADSTSTDTQYF.

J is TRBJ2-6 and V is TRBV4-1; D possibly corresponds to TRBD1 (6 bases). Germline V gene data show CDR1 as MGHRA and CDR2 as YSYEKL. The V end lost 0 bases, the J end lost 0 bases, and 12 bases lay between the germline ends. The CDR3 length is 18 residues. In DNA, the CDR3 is TGCGCCAGCAGCCAAGACCCAGGGGCTCCCTCTGGGGCCAACGTCCTGACTTTC. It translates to CASSQDPGAPSGANVLTF.

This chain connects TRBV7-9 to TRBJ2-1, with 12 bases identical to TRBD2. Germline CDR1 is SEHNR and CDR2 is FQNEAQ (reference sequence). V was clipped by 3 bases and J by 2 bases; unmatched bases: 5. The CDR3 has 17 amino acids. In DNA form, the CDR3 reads TGTGCCAGCAGCTTCGGGACTAGCGGGCTTACCTACAATGAGCAGTTCTTC. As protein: CASSFGTSGLTYNEQFF.

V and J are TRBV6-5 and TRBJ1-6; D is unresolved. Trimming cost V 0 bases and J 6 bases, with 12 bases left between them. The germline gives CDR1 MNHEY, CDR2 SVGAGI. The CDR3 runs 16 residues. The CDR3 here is CASSYSSPFFNSPLHF. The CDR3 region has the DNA TGTGCCAGCAGTTACTCGAGCCCCTTTTTTAATTCACCCCTCCACTTT.

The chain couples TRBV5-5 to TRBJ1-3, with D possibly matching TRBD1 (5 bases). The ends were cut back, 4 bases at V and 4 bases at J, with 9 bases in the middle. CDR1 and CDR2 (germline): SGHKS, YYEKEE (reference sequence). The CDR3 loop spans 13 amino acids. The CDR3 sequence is CASSLSGGNTIYF. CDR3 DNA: TGTGCCAGCAGCCTTTCAGGGGGAAACACCATATATTTT.

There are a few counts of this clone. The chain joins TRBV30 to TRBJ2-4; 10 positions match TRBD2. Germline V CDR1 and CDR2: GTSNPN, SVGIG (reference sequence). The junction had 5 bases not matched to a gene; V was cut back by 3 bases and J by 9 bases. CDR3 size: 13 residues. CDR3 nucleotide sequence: TGTGCCTGGAGCAGGACTAGCGGTGGCATTCAGTACTTC. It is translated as CAWSRTSGGIQYF.

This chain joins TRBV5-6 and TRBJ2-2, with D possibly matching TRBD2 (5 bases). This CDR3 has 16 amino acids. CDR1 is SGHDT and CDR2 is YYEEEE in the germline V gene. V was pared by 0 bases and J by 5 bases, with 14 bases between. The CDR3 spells CASSLVWGAHTGELFF. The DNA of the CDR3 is TGTGCCAGCAGCTTGGTGTGGGGAGCGCATACCGGGGAGCTGTTTTTT. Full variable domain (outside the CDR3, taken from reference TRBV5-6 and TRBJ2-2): DAGVTQSPTHLIKTRGQQVTLRCSPKSGHDTVSWYQQALGQGPQFIFQYYEEEERQRGNFPDRFSGHQFPNYSSELNVNALLLGDSALYLCASSLVWGAHTGELFFGEGSRLTVL.

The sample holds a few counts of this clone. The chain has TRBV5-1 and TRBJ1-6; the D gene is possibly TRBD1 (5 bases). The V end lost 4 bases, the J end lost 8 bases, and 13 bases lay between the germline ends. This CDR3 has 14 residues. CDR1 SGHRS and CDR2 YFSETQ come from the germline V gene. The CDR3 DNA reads TGCGCCAGCAGCCCGAGGGGACTGGATTCACCCCTCCACTTT. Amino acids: CASSPRGLDSPLHF.

In nucleotides, the CDR3 is TGTGCCAGCAGTTACTCGCAGTTCAATCAGCCCCAGCATTTT. It translates to CASSYSQFNQPQHF. The gene calls are TRBV6-5 and TRBJ1-5, with no clear D. The germline CDR1 and CDR2 sequences are MNHEY and SVGAGI. This CDR3 comprises 14 residues. Trimming removed 0 bases at V and 3 bases at J, with 6 bases between.

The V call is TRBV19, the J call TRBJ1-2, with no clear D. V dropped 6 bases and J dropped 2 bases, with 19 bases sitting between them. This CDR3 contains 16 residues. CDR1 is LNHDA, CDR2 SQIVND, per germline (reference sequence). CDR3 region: CASSRSGGSSNYGYTF. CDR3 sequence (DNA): TGTGCCAGTAGCAGGAGTGGTGGGAGCTCAAACTATGGCTACACCTTC.

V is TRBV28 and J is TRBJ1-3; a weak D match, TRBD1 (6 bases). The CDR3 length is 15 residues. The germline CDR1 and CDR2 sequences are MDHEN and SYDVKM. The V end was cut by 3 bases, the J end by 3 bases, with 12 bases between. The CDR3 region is CASSFNRARGNTIYF. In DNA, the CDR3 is TGTGCCAGCAGTTTTAACAGGGCTCGTGGAAACACCATATATTTT.

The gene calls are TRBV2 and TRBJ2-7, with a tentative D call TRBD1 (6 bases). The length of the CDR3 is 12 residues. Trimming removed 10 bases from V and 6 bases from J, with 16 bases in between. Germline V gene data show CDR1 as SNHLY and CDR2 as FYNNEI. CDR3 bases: TGTGCCACCCGGGACATATTTCCCGAGCAGTACGTC. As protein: CATRDIFPEQYV.

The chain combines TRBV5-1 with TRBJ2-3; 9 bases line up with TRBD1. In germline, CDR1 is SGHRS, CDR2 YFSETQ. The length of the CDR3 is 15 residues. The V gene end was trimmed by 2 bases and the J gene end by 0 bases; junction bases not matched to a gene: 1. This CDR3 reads CASSLQGASTDTQYF. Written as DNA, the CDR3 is TGCGCCAGCAGCTTACAGGGGGCTAGCACAGATACGCAGTATTTT.

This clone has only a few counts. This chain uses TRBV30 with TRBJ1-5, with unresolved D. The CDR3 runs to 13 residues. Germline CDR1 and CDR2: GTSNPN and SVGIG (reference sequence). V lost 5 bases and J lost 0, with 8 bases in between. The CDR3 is CAWSADSNQPQHF. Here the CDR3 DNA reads TGTGCCTGGTCGGCGGATAGCAATCAGCCCCAGCATTTT. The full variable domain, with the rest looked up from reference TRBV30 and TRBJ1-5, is SQTIHQWPATLVQPVGSPLSLECTVEGTSNPNLYWYRQAAGRGLQLLFYSVGIGQISSEVPQNLSASRPQDRQFILSSKKLLLSDSGFYLCAWSADSNQPQHFGDGTRLSIL.

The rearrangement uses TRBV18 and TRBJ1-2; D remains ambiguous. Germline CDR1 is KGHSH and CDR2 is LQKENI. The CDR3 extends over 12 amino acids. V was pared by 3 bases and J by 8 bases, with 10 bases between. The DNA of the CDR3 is TGTGCCAGCTCACCTGTAGATGCGGGCTACACCTTC. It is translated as CASSPVDAGYTF.

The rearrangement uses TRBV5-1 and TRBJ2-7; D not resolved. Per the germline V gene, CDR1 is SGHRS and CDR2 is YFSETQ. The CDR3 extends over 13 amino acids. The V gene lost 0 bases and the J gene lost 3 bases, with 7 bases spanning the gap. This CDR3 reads CASSLEGHYEQYF. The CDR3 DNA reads TGCGCCAGCAGCTTGGAAGGGCACTACGAGCAGTACTTC.

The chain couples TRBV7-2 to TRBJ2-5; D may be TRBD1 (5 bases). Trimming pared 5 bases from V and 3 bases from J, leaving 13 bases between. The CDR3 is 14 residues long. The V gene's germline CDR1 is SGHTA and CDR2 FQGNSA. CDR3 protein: CASSPLGHKETQYF. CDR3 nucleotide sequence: TGTGCCAGCAGCCCACTGGGGCATAAAGAGACCCAGTACTTC.

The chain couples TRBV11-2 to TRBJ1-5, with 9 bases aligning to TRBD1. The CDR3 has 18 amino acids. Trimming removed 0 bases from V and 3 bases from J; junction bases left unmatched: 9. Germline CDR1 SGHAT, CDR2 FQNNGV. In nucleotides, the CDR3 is TGTGCCAGCAGCTTAGAAGTGCGGGACAGGGCATTCAATCAGCCCCAGCATTTT. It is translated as CASSLEVRDRAFNQPQHF.

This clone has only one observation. In nucleotides, the CDR3 is TGCGCCAGCAGCTCCGGACCGGACAGGGTAAACTATGGCTACACCTTC. This codes for CASSSGPDRVNYGYTF. J is TRBJ1-2 and V is TRBV5-1, with 8 positions matching TRBD1. Germline-derived CDR1 and CDR2 are SGHRS and YFSETQ. J lost 2 bases, V lost 3 bases, and 9 bases had no gene match. The CDR3 sequence is 16 residues long.

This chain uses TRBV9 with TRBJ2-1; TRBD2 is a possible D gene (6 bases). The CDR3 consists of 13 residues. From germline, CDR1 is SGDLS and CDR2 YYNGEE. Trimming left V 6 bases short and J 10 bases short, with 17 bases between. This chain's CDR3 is CASTRGWAGEQFF. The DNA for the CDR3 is TGTGCCAGCACCCGAGGGTGGGCGGGGGAGCAGTTCTTC.

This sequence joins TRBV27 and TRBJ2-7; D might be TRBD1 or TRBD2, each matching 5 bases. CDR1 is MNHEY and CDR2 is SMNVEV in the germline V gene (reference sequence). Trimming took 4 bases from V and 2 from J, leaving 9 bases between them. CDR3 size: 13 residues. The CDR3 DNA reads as TGTGCCAGCAGTTGGGGGTTCGCCTACGAGCAGTACTTC. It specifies CASSWGFAYEQYF.

CDR3 bases: TGTGCCAGCAGTCAGACTTTTGCGACAGCGAACACTGAAGCTTTCTTT. Its protein product is CASSQTFATANTEAFF. The rearrangement links TRBV6-6 to TRBJ1-1, with a possible D match to TRBD1 (5 bases). V lost 5 bases, J lost 1 base, and 17 bases lay in between. The CDR3 consists of 16 residues. Germline V lookup: CDR1 MNHNY, CDR2 SVGAGI (reference sequence).

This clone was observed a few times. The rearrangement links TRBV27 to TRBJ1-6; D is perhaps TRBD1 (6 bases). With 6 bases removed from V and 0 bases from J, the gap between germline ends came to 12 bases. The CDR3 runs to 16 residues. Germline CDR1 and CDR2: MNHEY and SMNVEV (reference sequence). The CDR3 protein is CASSRTGSSYNSPLHF. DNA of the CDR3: TGTGCCAGCAGCCGCACAGGGAGCTCCTATAATTCACCCCTCCACTTT.

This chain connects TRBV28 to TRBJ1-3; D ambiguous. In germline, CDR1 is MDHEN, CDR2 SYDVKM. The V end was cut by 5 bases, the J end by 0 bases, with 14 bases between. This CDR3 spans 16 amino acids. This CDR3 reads CASSPVTHSSGNTIYF. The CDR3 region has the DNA TGTGCCAGCAGTCCTGTGACACATAGCTCTGGAAACACCATATATTTT.

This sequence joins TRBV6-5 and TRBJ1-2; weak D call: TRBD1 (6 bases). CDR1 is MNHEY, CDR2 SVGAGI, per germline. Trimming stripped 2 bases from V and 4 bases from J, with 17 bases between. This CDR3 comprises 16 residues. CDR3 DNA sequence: TGTGCCAGCAGTTACGATAGGTGGGGGGCTCTCTATGGCTACACCTTC. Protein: CASSYDRWGALYGYTF.

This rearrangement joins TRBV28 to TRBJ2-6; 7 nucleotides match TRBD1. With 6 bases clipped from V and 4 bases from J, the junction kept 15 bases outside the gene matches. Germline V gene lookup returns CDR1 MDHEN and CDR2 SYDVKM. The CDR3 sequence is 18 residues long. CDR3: CASSPAGRGLGGANVLTF. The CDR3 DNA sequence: TGTGCCAGCAGCCCCGCGGGCAGGGGGTTAGGAGGGGCCAACGTCCTGACTTTC.

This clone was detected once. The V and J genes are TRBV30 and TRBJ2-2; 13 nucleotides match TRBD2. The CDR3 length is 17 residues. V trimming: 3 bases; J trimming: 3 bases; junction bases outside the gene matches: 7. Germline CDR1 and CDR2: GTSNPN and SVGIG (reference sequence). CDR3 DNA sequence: TGTGCCTGGAGCGGACTAGCGGGAGTAAGAGACACCGGGGAGCTGTTTTTT. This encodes CAWSGLAGVRDTGELFF.

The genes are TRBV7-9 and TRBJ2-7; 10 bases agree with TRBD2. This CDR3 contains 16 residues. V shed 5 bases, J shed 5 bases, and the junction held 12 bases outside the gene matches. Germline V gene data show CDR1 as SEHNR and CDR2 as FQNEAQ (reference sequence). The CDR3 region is CASSILPSGSFHEQYF. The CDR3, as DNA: TGTGCCAGCAGCATCCTCCCTAGCGGGAGTTTCCACGAGCAGTACTTC.

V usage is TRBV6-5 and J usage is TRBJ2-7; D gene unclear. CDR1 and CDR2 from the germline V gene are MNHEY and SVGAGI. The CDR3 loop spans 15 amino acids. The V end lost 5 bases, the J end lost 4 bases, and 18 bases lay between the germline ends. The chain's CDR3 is CASSKRSEPEYEQYV. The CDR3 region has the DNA TGTGCCAGCAGTAAAAGAAGCGAACCAGAATACGAGCAGTACGTC.